The rows below give T cell receptor beta chains drawn from one sample of a study of response to subunit inactivated influenza vaccine. TCRdb passed the RT-PCR reads through MiXCR, listing each CDR3 protein once. The sample yields 500,000 to 550,000 distinct CDR3 sequences, roughly a quarter seen once. These same records also appear under a second study, on T cells expressing NK-cell markers.

The sample here was CD4+ T cells sorted from PBMCs, taken about 11 days after vaccination. The receptors derive from a man aged 45-60 years who received an inactivated influenza vaccine. The CDR3 runs from the conserved cysteine through the conserved F or W. A D gene is named only where the DNA matches it firmly. Part of the rows lack a size; the others show once, few, many or a class for expanded clones.

v_gene: TRBV12-3/TRBV12-4; d_gene: .; abundance: .; len: 13; j_gene: TRBJ2-1; CDR3nt: TGTGCCAGCAGTTGGGGATCGGGGAATGAGCAGTTCTTC; CDR3aa: CASSWGSGNEQFF
v_gene: TRBV6-1; d_gene: .; abundance: .; len: 14; j_gene: TRBJ2-7; CDR3nt: TGTGCCAGTACCGAGACAGGTCCCCCGTACGAGCAGTACTTC; CDR3aa: CASTETGPPYEQYF
v_gene: TRBV6-1; d_gene: .; abundance: few; len: 17; j_gene: TRBJ1-6; CDR3nt: TGTGCCAGCAGCCCCGGGAGGATCCGGTCCTATAATTCACCCCTCCACTTT; CDR3aa: CASSPGRIRSYNSPLHF
v_gene: TRBV28; d_gene: TRBD1; abundance: many; len: 20; j_gene: TRBJ2-1; CDR3nt: TGTGCCAGCAGTTCCCCCGGGACAGGGGGCATGGCGGGCTCAAACAATGAGCAGTTCTTC; CDR3aa: CASSSPGTGGMAGSNNEQFF
v_gene: TRBV6-5; d_gene: TRBD2; abundance: .; len: 15; j_gene: TRBJ2-5; CDR3nt: TGTGCCAGCAGTTACGGGGTAGCGGGAGTAGAGACCCAGTACTTC; CDR3aa: CASSYGVAGVETQYF
v_gene: TRBV20-1; d_gene: TRBD2; abundance: once; len: 14; j_gene: TRBJ2-1; CDR3nt: TGCAGTGGCAAAACCGGGACTACCAACAATGAGCAGTTCTTC; CDR3aa: CSGKTGTTNNEQFF
v_gene: TRBV11-2; d_gene: .; abundance: few; len: 15; j_gene: TRBJ2-1; CDR3nt: TGTGCCAGCAGCTTAGAGCGTGTCCCCTACAATGAGCAGTTCTTC; CDR3aa: CASSLERVPYNEQFF
v_gene: TRBV29-1; d_gene: TRBD2; abundance: few; len: 14; j_gene: TRBJ2-1; CDR3nt: TGCAGCGTTACGGGTGGGAGCGGGAGAGGTGAGCAGTTCTTC; CDR3aa: CSVTGGSGRGEQFF
v_gene: TRBV15; d_gene: TRBD2; abundance: few; len: 20; j_gene: TRBJ2-5; CDR3nt: TGTGCCACCAGCAGCGAGGGACTAGCGGGATACACCCGTGGGGCAGAGACCCAGTACTTC; CDR3aa: CATSSEGLAGYTRGAETQYF
v_gene: TRBV3-1; d_gene: .; abundance: few; len: 14; j_gene: TRBJ2-7; CDR3nt: TGTGCCAGCAGTAAAAGTCCGGGGTCCTACGAGCAGTACTTC; CDR3aa: CASSKSPGSYEQYF
v_gene: TRBV21-1; d_gene: .; abundance: few; len: 15; j_gene: TRBJ1-1; CDR3nt: TGTGCCAGCAGCAAAGGCTGTACTGCGGGCGCTGAAGCTTTCTTT; CDR3aa: CASSKGCTAGAEAFF
v_gene: TRBV20-1; d_gene: .; abundance: .; len: 14; j_gene: TRBJ1-6; CDR3nt: TGCAGTGCTAGTGGGCGGACTTATAATTCACCCCTCCACTTT; CDR3aa: CSASGRTYNSPLHF
v_gene: TRBV5-5; d_gene: .; abundance: .; len: 18; j_gene: TRBJ2-5; CDR3nt: TGTGCCAGCAGCTTGGACAGAGGTGGAGGTCGGTGGCAAGAGACCCAGTACTTC; CDR3aa: CASSLDRGGGRWQETQYF
v_gene: TRBV28; d_gene: TRBD2; abundance: few; len: 18; j_gene: TRBJ2-3; CDR3nt: TGTGCCAGCAGTCCCCTAGCGGGAGCGTTTCGAGGCACAGATACGCAGTATTTT; CDR3aa: CASSPLAGAFRGTDTQYF
v_gene: TRBV12-3/TRBV12-4; d_gene: .; abundance: .; len: 13; j_gene: TRBJ2-1; CDR3nt: TGTGCCAGCAGTAGACGAATCTCCCATGAGCAGTTCTTC; CDR3aa: CASSRRISHEQFF
v_gene: TRBV12-3/TRBV12-4; d_gene: .; abundance: .; len: 13; j_gene: TRBJ2-6; CDR3nt: TGTGCCAGCAGGGGGGATGGGGCCAACGTCCTGACTTTC; CDR3aa: CASRGDGANVLTF
v_gene: TRBV6-4; d_gene: TRBD1; abundance: .; len: 16; j_gene: TRBJ2-1; CDR3nt: TGTGCCAGCAGTGACCCGGGACAGGGATCCTACAATGAGCAGTTCTTC; CDR3aa: CASSDPGQGSYNEQFF
v_gene: TRBV7-2; d_gene: TRBD2; abundance: many; len: 14; j_gene: TRBJ2-1; CDR3nt: TGTGCCAGCAGCTTTAGCGGGAACTACAATGAGCAGTTCTTC; CDR3aa: CASSFSGNYNEQFF
v_gene: TRBV7-6; d_gene: TRBD1; abundance: .; len: 12; j_gene: TRBJ1-1; CDR3nt: TGTGCCAGCAGCAAAAGGACAGGTGAAGCTTTCTTT; CDR3aa: CASSKRTGEAFF
v_gene: TRBV20-1; d_gene: .; abundance: .; len: 15; j_gene: TRBJ2-2; CDR3nt: TGCAGTGCTAGAGATTGGATCAGAAACACCGGGGAGCTGTTTTTT; CDR3aa: CSARDWIRNTGELFF
v_gene: TRBV24-1; d_gene: .; abundance: .; len: 16; j_gene: TRBJ2-1; CDR3nt: TGTGCCACCAGTGGAGTTCCGGGTGTGGACGACAATGAGCAGTTCTTC; CDR3aa: CATSGVPGVDDNEQFF
v_gene: TRBV5-1; d_gene: .; abundance: .; len: 15; j_gene: TRBJ2-7; CDR3nt: TGCGCCAGCAGCTTGAATGGTCGCAACTCCTACGAGCAGTACTTC; CDR3aa: CASSLNGRNSYEQYF
v_gene: TRBV7-2; d_gene: TRBD1; abundance: .; len: 15; j_gene: TRBJ2-3; CDR3nt: TGTGCCAGCAGCTATTGGGACAGCTCCACAGATACGCAGTATTTT; CDR3aa: CASSYWDSSTDTQYF
v_gene: TRBV5-6; d_gene: .; abundance: once; len: 15; j_gene: TRBJ2-2; CDR3nt: TGTGCCAGCAGCTTGGCTGGGTTGCGGACCGGGGAGCTGTTTTTT; CDR3aa: CASSLAGLRTGELFF
v_gene: TRBV4-3; d_gene: TRBD1; abundance: .; len: 17; j_gene: TRBJ1-4; CDR3nt: TGCGCCAGCAGCCAAGATACAGGGGGCGCGGGTAATGAAAAACTGTTTTTT; CDR3aa: CASSQDTGGAGNEKLFF
v_gene: TRBV5-6; d_gene: .; abundance: .; len: 14; j_gene: TRBJ1-1; CDR3nt: TGTGCCAGCAGTCGAGTTACTATTCACACTGAAGCTTTCTTT; CDR3aa: CASSRVTIHTEAFF
v_gene: TRBV7-2; d_gene: .; abundance: .; len: 14; j_gene: TRBJ1-1; CDR3nt: TGTGCCAGCAGCCGCACTCGGGACACCACTGAAGCTTTCTTT; CDR3aa: CASSRTRDTTEAFF
v_gene: TRBV10-3; d_gene: TRBD2; abundance: .; len: 17; j_gene: TRBJ2-5; CDR3nt: TGTGCCATCAGTGAGTCGGCGATAGCGGGGACGGGGGAGACCCAGTACTTC; CDR3aa: CAISESAIAGTGETQYF
v_gene: TRBV3-1; d_gene: TRBD2; abundance: .; len: 17; j_gene: TRBJ2-6; CDR3nt: TGTGCCTTCTGTTCCCACGGGGGGGCGGTCGGGGCCAACGTCCTGACTTTC; CDR3aa: CAFCSHGGAVGANVLTF
v_gene: TRBV3-1; d_gene: .; abundance: few; len: 14; j_gene: TRBJ2-5; CDR3nt: TGTGCCAGCAGCCTCCGGGGGACCCAAGAGACCCAGTACTTC; CDR3aa: CASSLRGTQETQYF
v_gene: TRBV5-1; d_gene: .; abundance: .; len: 15; j_gene: TRBJ1-1; CDR3nt: TGCGCCAGCAGCTTGACAGGTGAAACGAACACTGAAGCTTTCTTT; CDR3aa: CASSLTGETNTEAFF
v_gene: TRBV7-9; d_gene: .; abundance: .; len: 15; j_gene: TRBJ1-1; CDR3nt: TGTGCCAGCAGCTTAAGAGGCCTAGGGAGCACTGAAGCTTTCTTT; CDR3aa: CASSLRGLGSTEAFF
v_gene: TRBV4-3; d_gene: TRBD2; abundance: .; len: 17; j_gene: TRBJ2-3; CDR3nt: TGCGCCAGCAGCCAAGGAAATAGCGGGGGGGCCGCAGATACGCAGTATTTT; CDR3aa: CASSQGNSGGAADTQYF
v_gene: TRBV6-2/TRBV6-3; d_gene: .; abundance: few; len: 17; j_gene: TRBJ1-5; CDR3nt: TGTGCCAGCAGTTCCAACTCTGACGCGTGGGGCAATCAGCCCCAGCATTTT; CDR3aa: CASSSNSDAWGNQPQHF
v_gene: TRBV7-2; d_gene: .; abundance: many; len: 12; j_gene: TRBJ2-1; CDR3nt: TGTGCCAGCAGTCCTCTCTACAATGAGCAGTTCTTC; CDR3aa: CASSPLYNEQFF